The 11 T cell receptor beta chains listed next were all sequenced from one sample in a study of T cell repertoires in cytomegalovirus infection. TCRdb reprocessed the reads via MiXCR and lists one record per CDR3 protein. The data hold over 85,000 distinct CDR3 sequences, with approximately 15% observed a single time. Sample: PBMCs. These receptors were obtained from a human donor in good health (CMV status not recorded). Some clones in this sample may be carry-over from other donors' samples.

The sample holds many counts of this clonotype. The rearrangement uses TRBV7-6 and TRBJ1-3; a possible D gene is TRBD1 (6 bases). The CDR3 is 17 residues long. Per germline, CDR1 SGHVS and CDR2 FNYEAQ. V was trimmed by 5 bases and J by 0 bases, leaving 17 bases between them. The CDR3 DNA is TGTGCCAGCAGCCACCCGGACAGCGCACTCTCTGGAAACACCATATATTTT. Its protein is CASSHPDSALSGNTIYF.

There are many counts of this clonotype. The gene calls are TRBV7-2 and TRBJ2-1; a weak D match, TRBD2 (6 bases). CDR3 length equals 14 residues. The V end was cut by 6 bases, the J end by 9 bases, with 18 bases between. The V gene's germline CDR1 is SGHTA and CDR2 FQGNSA. Written as DNA, the CDR3 is TGTGCCAGCAGTTACCGACCCCGGGGGAGTGAGCAGTTCTTC. This translates into CASSYRPRGSEQFF.

At least ten counts were recorded for this clonotype. The V and J genes are TRBV7-2 and TRBJ1-2; 8 bases align to TRBD1. This CDR3 has 13 residues. Germline assignment: CDR1 SGHTA and CDR2 FQGNSA. J gave up 7 bases and V 5 bases, and 6 bases lay outside the gene matches. The CDR3 DNA reads as TGTGCCAGCAGCCTCTCCGGGACAGGTGGCTACACCTTC. It yields the protein CASSLSGTGGYTF.

This clonotype was observed a handful of times. The chain combines TRBV7-6 with TRBJ2-7; D is undetermined. The CDR3 runs to 11 residues. V gave up 5 bases and J gave up 4 bases, with 6 bases separating them. Germline CDR1 is SGHVS and CDR2 is FNYEAQ. The chain's CDR3 is CASSTHYEQYF. The CDR3 nucleotides are TGTGCCAGCAGCACTCATTACGAGCAGTACTTC.

At least ten counts were recorded for this clonotype. The chain joins TRBV7-2 to TRBJ2-1, with D possibly being TRBD1 (6 bases). CDR1 and CDR2 (germline): SGHTA, FQGNSA. V was clipped by 5 bases and J by 7 bases, with 21 bases between them. This CDR3 spans 16 amino acids. CDR3 sequence: CASSASQGKKENEQFF. As DNA, the CDR3 is TGTGCCAGCAGCGCGTCACAGGGAAAGAAGGAAAATGAGCAGTTCTTC.

This clonotype has more than one count but fewer than ten. The chain is built from TRBV20-1 and TRBJ2-1, with D possibly being TRBD2 (6 bases). The CDR3 covers 16 residues. The germline V gene has CDR1 DFQATT and CDR2 SNEGSKA (reference sequence). V shed 0 bases and J shed 8 bases, with 20 bases lying between them. The CDR3, as DNA: TGCAGTGCTAGAGACGGGCGGGATAGCCTCCCCGATGAGCAGTTCTTC. This encodes CSARDGRDSLPDEQFF.

This clonotype was found many times. The chain combines TRBV2 with TRBJ1-4; D gene ambiguous. Germline V gene sequence: CDR1 SNHLY, CDR2 FYNNEI. This CDR3 spans 14 amino acids. The V end was cut by 4 bases, the J end by 4 bases, with 10 bases between. In DNA, the CDR3 is TGTGCCAGCAGTGGGCAGGAGGATAATGAAAAACTGTTTTTT. It yields the protein CASSGQEDNEKLFF.

The J gene is TRBJ2-1, the V gene TRBV15; D is unclear. The V and J ends lost 7 bases and 2 bases respectively, with 15 bases between them. Germline CDR1 is LNHNV and CDR2 is YYDKDF (reference sequence). The CDR3 is 15 residues long. The CDR3 region is CATTPSRSPYNEQFF. The CDR3 region has the DNA TGTGCCACCACCCCCTCCAGATCTCCCTACAATGAGCAGTTCTTC.

As concerns this clonotype: A much larger clone is a single base away; this may be a read error. No conserved phenylalanine or tryptophan ends this CDR3, so it is likely a read error. This chain's CDR3 is CASSLRGQVGETQYS. The CDR3 nucleotides are TGTGCCAGCAGCTTAAGAGGACAGGTTGGGGAGACCCAGTACTCC. The V gene is TRBV7-2, the J gene TRBJ2-5; 7 nucleotides line up with TRBD1. Germline CDR1 and CDR2: SGHTA and FQGNSA. This CDR3 has 15 residues. V shed 2 bases, J shed 5 bases, and the junction held 8 bases outside the gene matches.

This chain links TRBV20-1 with TRBJ2-7; D gene unclear. Germline loops: CDR1 DFQATT, CDR2 SNEGSKA (reference sequence). Trimming removed 0 bases at V and 5 bases at J, with 8 bases between. The CDR3 runs to 12 residues. CDR3 sequence (DNA): TGCAGTGCTAGAGAGGACGGGCACGAGCAGTACTTC. It yields the protein CSAREDGHEQYF.

In this sample, this clonotype turned up many times. V and J are TRBV4-2 and TRBJ1-1, with D hard to call. Per germline, CDR1 LGHNA and CDR2 YNFKEQ. V lost 0 bases to trimming and J lost 0 bases, with 14 bases between them. The CDR3 sequence is 17 residues long. CDR3 bases: TGTGCCAGCAGCCAAGAATTCCGGGGTCGGATGAACACTGAAGCTTTCTTT. Translation gives CASSQEFRGRMNTEAFF.